Sequencing of this TCR beta chain was carried out in a study of CD8 T cells in ankylosing spondylitis. The CDR3 spans 15 residues. The germline CDR1 and CDR2 sequences are DFQATT and SNEGSKA (reference sequence). Trimming left V 4 bases short and J 2 bases short, with 15 bases between. Making the TCR beta libraries involved quantitative 5'-RACE with molecular barcodes. Using its own MiXCR run on the 5' RACE reads, TCRdb lists one record per CDR3 protein. The sample has around 770,000 distinct CDR3 sequences, under 20% seen once. General study results and limits: Some of the motif variants had earlier been found in reactive arthritis patients' fluid and blood. Apparently characteristic of ankylosing spondylitis blood was a TCR beta motif (about 8 highly homologous variants). Peripheral blood samples showed relatively rare disease-linked clones, and these clones were CD8+. Reported data indicate significant enrichment of disease-linked clones within matched ankylosing spondylitis synovial fluid.

In its sample, this clonotype was seen a few times. Its antigen is currently unknown. The clonotype comes from a male donor with ankylosing spondylitis. The sample was blood, either unsorted or a sorted T cell fraction (not recorded which). This chain links TRBV20-1 with TRBJ2-1; D uncertain. CDR3 nucleotide sequence: TGCAGTGCTATTCCTGGCCTTAAGACCTACAATGAGCAGTTCTTC. Residues: CSAIPGLKTYNEQFF.